This TCR beta chain was captured in a study of blood T cell repertoires in COVID-19. In the study overall: Samples representing acute and convalescent COVID-19 were sourced from the United States, Italy and Spain. Nucleic acid was either cDNA or gDNA, and it came from T cells, B-cell-depleted T cells, or PBMCs.

Original handling: It was from reference gene primer amplification that nucleated cell counts were estimated. Generated by immunoSEQ multiplex PCR, the TCRdb table keeps only in-frame clones and is missing some. V and J calls plus clone size are reproduced from that table; the DNA served to infer D and trimming. The sample contains about 320,000 clones, roughly 89% of which appear only once. Seattle patients were enrolled while actively infected and followed longitudinally. The sequence was collected from a woman aged 25 to 39 with COVID-19, enrolled during active disease. Sequencing input: peripheral blood.

The CDR3 region has the DNA TGCGCCAGCAGCTTGGAAGAGGGGGGGAATGAAAAACTGTTTTTT. It yields the protein CASSLEEGGNEKLFF. The gene calls are TRBV5-1 and TRBJ1-4, with D perhaps matching TRBD1 (6 bases). Germline V gene lookup returns CDR1 SGHRS and CDR2 YFSETQ. The CDR3 consists of 15 residues. The V gene lost 0 bases and the J gene lost 5 bases, with 11 bases spanning the gap.